This T cell receptor (beta chain) was captured by sequencing in a study of blood T cells in healthy people across ages (dated by TCRdb to between 2015 and 2017). About the investigation overall: Template switching captured roughly one uniquely barcoded TCR beta cDNA molecule per two T cells in model experiments. Age-related changes in TCR beta repertoire diversity were measured in the study by deep sequencing normalized with unique cDNA molecular identifiers. The donors were divided into four age groups: young (average around 15 years), middle-aged (approximately 41), aged (approximately 62) and long-lived (roughly 88). To avoid experimental bias, donors of different ages were randomly spread across the sequencing lanes. Using the same blood draw, the study looked at two additional independent replicas of 1 million unique cDNA reads for two donors, one aged 18 to 30 and the other aged 80 or older. Beyond this particular receptor, the publication reports: Since profiling was done on bulk unsorted PBMCs, naive and antigen-experienced compartments could not be conclusively compared. As age increased, observed TCR beta diversity per million T cells dropped in a roughly linear way, and a significant reduction was already evident by age about 40. Compared with the aged group, the long-lived group had more naive CD4+ T cells, fewer expanded clones and increased TCR diversity, suggesting age selection. Total diversity estimates from one million sequenced T cells were considered lower bounds and underestimates. There was a strong correlation between observed TCR beta diversity and the percentage of naive T cells measured by flow cytometry. The CMV infection status of donors was not known, potentially confounding age-related changes in expanded clonotypes.

As for this clonotype: What this receptor recognizes is not known. No base quality values were provided; no much bigger clone lies one nucleotide off.

The method behind the library was 5' RACE. Data came from an Illumina HiSeq 2500. The second PCR ran for roughly 6 to 11 cycles and used a J-beta primer mix along with a sample-barcoded 5' primer. A template-switch 5' adaptor carrying 12 random nucleotides introduced a unique molecular identifier onto each TCR beta cDNA molecule. At least 3 million CDR3-containing paired-end reads were obtained from each sample. The Mint cDNA synthesis kit, primed by a TRBC-specific oligonucleotide, was used to synthesize first-strand cDNA from all RNA. Following uracil-DNA glycosylase treatment, all cDNA underwent a first 18-cycle PCR with the universal primers M1SS and BC2_uni_R. As for the original processing: For normalization, 1 million high-quality reads were randomly selected from each sample, with every read carrying a distinct molecular identifier. Instead of being binned into consensus sequences, reads with shared molecular identifiers were discarded. MiTCR, with a Q25 quality threshold and the strictest error-elimination algorithm, was used for CDR3 identification, clonotype clustering and error correction. A nonparametric unseen species model with Euler transformation was used to estimate lower-bound total TCR beta diversity. Clones were called with MiXCR by TCRdb after fastp trimmed the public reads at Q25, and only in-frame beta chains were retained. Each entry is one CDR3 protein sequence, shown with its most common DNA and genes. These V and J calls rely on TCRdb rather than the paper's analysis. The table for this sample lists around 800,000 distinct CDR3 sequences; around 68% of them were counted only once. Together, the top ten hold about a quarter of the sample.

The donors were roughly 39 Caucasian individuals from Russia, aged roughly 6 to 100 years, who were systemically healthy. Each donor gave 8 to 10 milliliters of peripheral blood, drawn into EDTA-treated Vacutainer tubes. PBMCs were isolated by Ficoll-Paque density-gradient centrifugation, with at least 7 million obtained per sample. Trizol reagent was used to extract total RNA from PBMCs, with at least 5.5 micrograms per sample. For every donor, flow cytometry on a PBMC aliquot measured the percentage of naive CD45RAhigh/CD27high T cells. Sequenced material: blood. This clonotype was sampled from a man younger than 40 in good health.

DNA sequence: TGCGCCAGCAGCCCCACTAGCGGGAACTACAATGAGCAGTACTTC. Translated, this is CASSPTSGNYNEQYF. The chain couples TRBV4-3 to TRBJ2-7, with 10 junctional bases fitting TRBD2. V is cut back by 4 bases and J by 7 bases, with 10 bases in the junction unmatched. The germline V gene supplies CDR1 LGHNA and CDR2 YSLEER. The cysteine opens and the phenylalanine closes a CDR3 of 15 amino acids. The only DNA kept is the CDR3, 45 bases in frame from the first base.